The clone carrying this T cell receptor (beta chain) has just a few counts. Its specificity is not known. Repertoires were generated with immunoSEQ multiplex PCR, while TCRdb's copy carries only in-frame clones and drops some. This sample has 30,000 to 45,000 clones, with approximately 78% found just once. Germline V gives CDR1 MNHEY, CDR2 SVGAGI. The CDR3 totals 11 residues. The V and J ends lost 6 bases and 9 bases, in that order; junction bases with no gene match: 4. The source of the sample is a study of OX40 agonist ivuxolimab in advanced cancers. The study's findings and limits: Nonresponders included some who also had low normalized T-cell clonal expansion.

The J gene is TRBJ1-1, the V gene TRBV6-5, with TRBD1 matching over 7 bases. This specimen consisted of CD4+ or CD8+ T cells sorted from blood, obtained in a trial of the OX40 agonist ivuxolimab. The clonotype comes from an adult with an advanced solid tumor such as melanoma, head and neck, liver or kidney cancer. This CDR3 reads CASRQGPKAFF. The CDR3 DNA reads TGTGCCAGCAGACAGGGGCCGAAAGCTTTCTTT.